The subject of this entry is one T cell receptor beta chain. The data belong to a study of blood T cell repertoires in COVID-19. TCRdb keeps only in-frame clones here, not all; method: immunoSEQ multiplex PCR. The sample contains around 260,000 clones, more than 70% of which appear only once. Germline loops: CDR1 SNHLY, CDR2 FYNNEI. V lost 3 bases and J lost 3, with 6 bases in between. The CDR3 is 12 amino acids. This receptor was identified in a woman aged 45-60 years with acute or convalescent COVID-19. V is TRBV2 and J is TRBJ2-7; D remains unclear. The sequenced sample was peripheral blood. The CDR3 DNA follows: TGTGCCAGCAGTGACAGGCACTACGAGCAGTACTTC. It translates to CASSDRHYEQYF.